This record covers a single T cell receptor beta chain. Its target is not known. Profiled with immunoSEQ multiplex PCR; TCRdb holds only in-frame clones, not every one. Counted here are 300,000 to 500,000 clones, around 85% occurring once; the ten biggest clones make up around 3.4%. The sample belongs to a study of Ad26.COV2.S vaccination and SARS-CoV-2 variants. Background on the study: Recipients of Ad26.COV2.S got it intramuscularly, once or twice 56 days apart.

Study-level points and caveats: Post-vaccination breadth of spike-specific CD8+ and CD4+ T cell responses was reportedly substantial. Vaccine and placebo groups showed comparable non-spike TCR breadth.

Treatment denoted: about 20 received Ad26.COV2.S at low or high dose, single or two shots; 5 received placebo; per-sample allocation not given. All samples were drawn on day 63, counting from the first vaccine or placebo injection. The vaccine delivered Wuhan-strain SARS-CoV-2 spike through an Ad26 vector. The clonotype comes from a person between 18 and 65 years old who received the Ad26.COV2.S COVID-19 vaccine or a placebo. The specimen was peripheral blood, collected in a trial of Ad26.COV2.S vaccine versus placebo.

In DNA form, the CDR3 reads TGTGCCAGCACGGCTGTCTTAAGGGGCTACGAGCAGTACTTC. It specifies CASTAVLRGYEQYF. The chain employs TRBV2 and TRBJ2-7, with D perhaps matching TRBD1 (5 bases). Germline values: CDR1 SNHLY, CDR2 FYNNEI. The V gene lost 7 bases and the J gene lost 3 bases, with 16 bases spanning the gap. The CDR3 loop spans 14 amino acids.